The 24 T cell receptor beta chains below come from one sample, sequenced in a study of blood T cell repertoires in COVID-19 (dated by TCRdb to about 2020). The library was obtained by the immunoSEQ multiplex PCR assay. This is the immuneACCESS table as TCRdb keeps it, with only in-frame sequences that have V and J called. A part of the clones is gone; compared with another copy, unresolved V genes explain less than half, and the rest is unexplained. The sample has tens of thousands of clones on record, 65% to 75% of them singletons. Together, the top ten hold 28% of the sample. Sequencing used peripheral blood. Receptors originate from a woman older than 75 with acute or convalescent COVID-19.

The chain combines TRBV11-2 with TRBJ1-5, with 7 bases fitting TRBD1. The CDR3 totals 16 residues. Germline V gene data show CDR1 as SGHAT and CDR2 as FQNNGV. J lost 3 bases, V lost 5 bases, and 10 bases had no gene match. The CDR3 is CASSLRAGGFNQPQHF. The CDR3 coding sequence is TGTGCCAGCAGCCTACGGGCAGGGGGTTTCAATCAGCCCCAGCATTTT. Looking up the rest from reference TRBV11-2 and TRBJ1-5 gives the full variable domain: EAGVAQSPRYKIIEKRQSVAFWCNPISGHATLYWYQQILGQGPKLLIQFQNNGVVDDSQLPKDRFSAERLKGVDSTLKIQPAKLEDSAVYLCASSLRAGGFNQPQHFGDGTRLSIL.

The rearrangement uses TRBV29-1 and TRBJ1-4; 10 bases agree with TRBD1. The ends lost 7 bases at V and 3 bases at J; junction bases unmatched: 8. This CDR3 spans 15 amino acids. CDR1 and CDR2 (germline): SQVTM, ANQGSEA. CDR3: CSGSGTGVPNEKLFF. Here the CDR3 DNA reads TGCAGCGGCTCCGGGACAGGGGTTCCTAATGAAAAACTGTTTTTT.

This clone was picked up a small number of times. The genes are TRBV19 and TRBJ2-3; the D gene is possibly TRBD1 (5 bases). V was pared by 9 bases and J by 4 bases, with 14 bases between. Looked up from germline, CDR1 is LNHDA and CDR2 is SQIVND (reference sequence). CDR3 size: 13 residues. CDR3 loop: CASRDRRADTQYF. DNA of the CDR3: TGTGCCAGCCGAGACAGAAGGGCAGATACGCAGTATTTT.

The J gene is TRBJ1-5, the V gene TRBV11-1; 7 bases match TRBD1. This CDR3 contains 13 residues. Germline V gives CDR1 SGHAT, CDR2 FQDESV (reference sequence). With V trimmed by 5 bases and J by 7 bases, 5 bases remained unmatched. Here the CDR3 reads CASSLDRRQPQHF. The DNA for the CDR3 is TGTGCCAGCAGCCTGGACAGGCGACAGCCCCAGCATTTT.

V usage is TRBV5-1 and J usage is TRBJ1-5; D possibly corresponds to TRBD1 (5 bases). V lost 4 bases, J lost 2 bases, and 10 bases lay in between. The CDR3 extends over 14 amino acids. From germline, CDR1 is SGHRS and CDR2 YFSETQ. CDR3 bases: TGCGCCAGCAGCGCAAGGGGTGGCAATCAGCCCCAGCATTTT. It translates to CASSARGGNQPQHF.

Worth noting for this clone: The junction departs from the called germline gene at one end, perhaps through a read error. The chain joins TRBV7-7 to TRBJ2-1; TRBD2 matches 9 bases. CDR3 length: 17 residues. The germline V gene has CDR1 SSHAT and CDR2 FNYEAQ (reference sequence). The CDR3 is CASSSNASPSGITEQFF. The CDR3 DNA sequence: TGTGCTAGCAGCTCCAACGCAAGTCCTAGCGGGATCACTGAGCAGTTCTTC.

J is TRBJ2-5 and V is TRBV7-9, with D hard to call. The CDR3 consists of 15 residues. The ends were cut back, 7 bases at V and 1 base at J, with 16 bases in the middle. Germline CDR1 SEHNR, CDR2 FQNEAQ (reference sequence). Written as DNA, the CDR3 is TGTGCCAGCACCATAGGTGGAGAATTCCAAGAGACCCAGTACTTC. Translated, it gives CASTIGGEFQETQYF.

The V call is TRBV15, the J call TRBJ2-1; 13 bases are shared with TRBD2. Germline loops: CDR1 LNHNV, CDR2 YYDKDF (reference sequence). J was trimmed by 9 bases and V by 1 base; bases with no gene match: 6. The CDR3 spans 16 residues. CDR3 protein: CATSRVRLAGGREQFF. CDR3 bases: TGTGCCACCAGCAGAGTGAGACTAGCGGGAGGACGTGAGCAGTTCTTC. Filled out from reference TRBV15 and TRBJ2-1, the complete variable domain reads DAMVIQNPRYQVTQFGKPVTLSCSQTLNHNVMYWYQQKSSQAPKLLFHYYDKDFNNEADTPDNFQSRRPNTSFCFLDIRSPGLGDTAMYLCATSRVRLAGGREQFFGPGTRLTVL.

The V gene is TRBV18, the J gene TRBJ2-3, with 11 bases fitting TRBD2. Germline-derived CDR1 and CDR2 are KGHSH and LQKENI. The CDR3 is made up of 17 amino acids. The V segment lost 3 bases and the J segment 0 bases; nucleotides outside the gene matches: 5. The CDR3 DNA is TGTGCCAGCTCACCGGCTAGCGGGGGGTCTAGCACAGATACGCAGTATTTT. This codes for CASSPASGGSSTDTQYF.

The V and J genes are TRBV27 and TRBJ1-1; TRBD1 might be the D (5 bases). Looked up from germline, CDR1 is MNHEY and CDR2 is SMNVEV (reference sequence). The CDR3 contains 15 residues. The V end lost 0 bases, the J end lost 1 base, and 9 bases lay between the germline ends. DNA of the CDR3: TGTGCCAGCAGTTTATCGGGGGGAGGGAACACTGAAGCTTTCTTT. Encoded protein: CASSLSGGGNTEAFF.

This chain joins TRBV29-1 and TRBJ1-2, with 9 bases matching TRBD1. CDR3 length: 14 residues. V lost 5 bases, J lost 0 bases, and 4 bases stayed unmatched. The germline gives CDR1 SQVTM, CDR2 ANQGSEA. The CDR3 bases are TGCAGCGTTTTTGGACAGGGGACTAACTATGGCTACACCTTC. The encoded protein is CSVFGQGTNYGYTF.

This clone was counted many times. The same CDR3 arises from other DNA sequences in this sample as well. This rearrangement joins TRBV5-1 to TRBJ1-1, with D possibly being TRBD1 (6 bases). Trimming cost V 3 bases and J 3 bases, with 21 bases left between them. Per the germline V gene, CDR1 is SGHRS and CDR2 is YFSETQ. This CDR3 has 17 amino acids. In DNA form, the CDR3 reads TGCGCCAGCAGCTGGCCGGGGGCCGGGGCGGGGGACACTGAAGCTTTCTTT. Protein sequence: CASSWPGAGAGDTEAFF.

A few counts support this clone. The CDR3 sequence: CASSPSTGTALGYTF. The CDR3 nucleotides read TGCGCCAGCAGCCCATCGACAGGGACCGCACTGGGCTACACCTTC. This chain uses TRBV4-1 with TRBJ1-2; 7 nucleotides match TRBD1. The CDR3 contains 15 residues. Germline V gene sequence: CDR1 MGHRA, CDR2 YSYEKL. V trimming: 4 bases; J trimming: 8 bases; junction bases outside the gene matches: 13.

The chain combines TRBV9 with TRBJ2-1; 10 nucleotides align to TRBD2. CDR1 and CDR2 from the germline V gene are SGDLS and YYNGEE. This CDR3 contains 14 residues. V trimming: 1 base; J trimming: 7 bases; junction bases outside the gene matches: 2. CDR3 DNA: TGTGCCAGCAGCGTAAGCGGGAGGGAAAATGAGCAGTTCTTC. Translated: CASSVSGRENEQFF.

The chain recombines TRBV5-4 with TRBJ2-3; D gene uncertain. With 4 bases removed from V and 0 bases from J, the gap between germline ends came to 3 bases. The CDR3 runs 12 residues. CDR1 and CDR2 from the germline V gene are SGHNT and YYREEE (reference sequence). The CDR3 DNA follows: TGTGCCAGCAGCCTAAGCACAGATACGCAGTATTTT. Protein sequence: CASSLSTDTQYF.

The genes are TRBV7-6 and TRBJ1-5, with D possibly matching TRBD1 (6 bases). Germline loops: CDR1 SGHVS, CDR2 FNYEAQ. V lost 0 bases to trimming and J lost 5 bases, with 14 bases between them. The CDR3 has 16 amino acids. This chain's CDR3 is CASSLAPGQGYQPQHF. The CDR3 DNA reads TGTGCCAGCAGCTTAGCGCCCGGCCAGGGGTATCAGCCCCAGCATTTT. Based on the CDR3 plus reference TRBV7-6 and TRBJ1-5, the full variable domain is GAGVSQSPRYKVTKRGQDVALRCDPISGHVSLYWYRQALGQGPEFLTYFNYEAQQDKSGLPNDRFSAERPEGSISTLTIQRTEQRDSAMYRCASSLAPGQGYQPQHFGDGTRLSIL.

There are a few counts of this clone. The chain combines TRBV7-9 with TRBJ2-5, with TRBD2 matching 7 bases. The CDR3 is 16 residues long. The V gene end was trimmed by 0 bases and the J gene end by 3 bases; junction bases not matched to a gene: 7. The germline gives CDR1 SEHNR, CDR2 FQNEAQ (reference sequence). The CDR3 reads CASSLASSGKKETQYF. The CDR3 DNA is TGTGCCAGCAGCTTAGCGTCTAGCGGCAAAAAAGAGACCCAGTACTTC.

The chain recombines TRBV11-2 with TRBJ1-3, with unresolved D. The ends were cut back, 2 bases at V and 4 bases at J, with 15 bases in the middle. The CDR3 has 16 amino acids. Germline assignment: CDR1 SGHAT and CDR2 FQNNGV. CDR3 coding DNA: TGTGCCAGCAGCTTATTTCTAGGGAGATTGGGAAACACCATATATTTT. Protein sequence: CASSLFLGRLGNTIYF.

The V gene is TRBV5-1, the J gene TRBJ1-1; the D gene is possibly TRBD1 (6 bases). This CDR3 is 15 amino acids long. Between the trimmed V and J ends, which lost 0 bases and 3 bases, there was a span of 12 bases. Germline V gene lookup returns CDR1 SGHRS and CDR2 YFSETQ. The CDR3 coding sequence is TGCGCCAGCAGCTTGGGGTTGGCAGGGGACACTGAAGCTTTCTTT. It translates to CASSLGLAGDTEAFF. Variable domain in full (rest from reference TRBV5-1 and TRBJ1-1): KAGVTQTPRYLIKTRGQQVTLSCSPISGHRSVSWYQQTPGQGLQFLFEYFSETQRNKGNFPGRFSGRQFSNSRSEMNVSTLELGDSALYLCASSLGLAGDTEAFFGQGTRLTVV.

The rearrangement links TRBV29-1 to TRBJ1-2; 7 bases line up with TRBD1. V was clipped by 5 bases and J by 8 bases; unmatched bases: 5. CDR3 length: 11 residues. CDR1 and CDR2 from the germline V gene are SQVTM and ANQGSEA. CDR3 residues: CSVRTGLGYTF. CDR3 bases: TGCAGCGTTCGGACAGGTCTAGGCTACACCTTC.

This sequence joins TRBV5-1 and TRBJ2-5, with D maybe TRBD2 (5 bases). This CDR3 is built from 14 residues. Germline CDR1 and CDR2: SGHRS and YFSETQ. V dropped 4 bases and J dropped 0 bases, with 10 bases sitting between them. CDR3 residues: CASSAAGNQETQYF. CDR3 in DNA: TGCGCCAGCAGCGCCGCCGGGAACCAAGAGACCCAGTACTTC.

This chain uses TRBV15 with TRBJ1-2, with D tentatively TRBD1 (6 bases). Germline CDR1 LNHNV, CDR2 YYDKDF (reference sequence). The CDR3 covers 16 residues. Trimming removed 4 bases at V and 4 bases at J, with 19 bases between. The CDR3 loop reads CATSITDQGRSYGYTF. Here the CDR3 DNA reads TGTGCCACCAGCATCACAGATCAGGGGAGATCCTATGGCTACACCTTC.

This chain joins TRBV6-1 and TRBJ2-7, with 7 bases fitting TRBD2. Unmatched junction bases numbered 6, after V lost 2 bases and J lost 2 bases. The CDR3 is 15 residues long. The germline CDR1 and CDR2 sequences are MNHNS and SASEGT. CDR3 sequence reads: CASSESLAVTYEQYF. Written as DNA, the CDR3 is TGTGCCAGCAGTGAATCCCTAGCGGTTACCTACGAGCAGTACTTC.

The J gene is TRBJ1-5, the V gene TRBV5-6, with no clear D. The germline CDR1 and CDR2 sequences are SGHDT and YYEEEE. Trimming removed 0 bases from V and 0 bases from J, with 10 bases in between. The CDR3 contains 16 residues. The DNA of the CDR3 is TGTGCCAGCAGCTTGGCCGGAGGGATTAGCAATCAGCCCCAGCATTTT. This encodes CASSLAGGISNQPQHF.